This is a list of T cell receptor beta chains from one sample in a study of cytomegalovirus exposure and HLA in healthy donors. Some clones are missing from TCRdb's copy, which holds only in-frame ones; the method was immunoSEQ multiplex PCR. Of about 220,000 clones in the sample, around 90% were seen once. The sample comprised PBMCs. These receptors were obtained from a woman aged 18-29 years in good health and CMV-seronegative. CDR3s include the opening cysteine and the closing phenylalanine or tryptophan. Each record gives: J gene, V gene, CDR3 protein.

>TRBJ2-7|TRBV6-4
CATPPGLAGGRSSYEQYF
>TRBJ2-1|TRBV7-9
CASSLVDFSSYNEQFF
>TRBJ2-7|TRBV10-1
CASSVSTSGRAREQYF
>TRBJ1-6|TRBV6-6
CASSYSGDKDSPLHF
>TRBJ2-3|TRBV21-1
CASSKGGEERESSDTQYF
>TRBJ1-1|TRBV28
CASSLGGRAEAFF
>TRBJ2-1|TRBV7-8
CASSLPTGGLSSYNEQFF
>TRBJ1-3|TRBV29-1
CSVRTGGSGNTIYF
>TRBJ2-1|TRBV29-1
CSVEEIAGGPSSYNEQFF
>TRBJ2-5|TRBV6-4
CASSDSGREETQYF
>TRBJ2-7|TRBV27
CASKEAGGAGYEQYF
>TRBJ2-7|TRBV7-6
CASSLGQTTYEQYF
>TRBJ2-7|TRBV19
CASSIVTVGGPYPLEQYF
>TRBJ1-2|TRBV2
CASNEDRVAASGYTF
>TRBJ1-5|TRBV19
CASSKGRGRSNQPQHF
>TRBJ2-7|TRBV10-3
CATYGGLAGTYEQYF
>TRBJ2-7|TRBV27
CASSLSTGSGEQYF